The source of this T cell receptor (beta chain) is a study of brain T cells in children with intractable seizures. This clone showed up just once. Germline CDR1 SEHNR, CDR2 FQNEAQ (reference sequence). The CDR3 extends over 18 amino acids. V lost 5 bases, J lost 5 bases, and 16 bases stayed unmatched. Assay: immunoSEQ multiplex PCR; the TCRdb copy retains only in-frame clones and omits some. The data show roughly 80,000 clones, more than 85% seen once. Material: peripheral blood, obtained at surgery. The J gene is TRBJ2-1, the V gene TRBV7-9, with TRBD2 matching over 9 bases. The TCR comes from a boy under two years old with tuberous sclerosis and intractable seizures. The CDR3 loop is CASSPDRSGRSRDNEQFF. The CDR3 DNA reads TGTGCCAGCAGCCCCGATCGGAGCGGGAGGTCGAGGGACAATGAGCAGTTCTTC.